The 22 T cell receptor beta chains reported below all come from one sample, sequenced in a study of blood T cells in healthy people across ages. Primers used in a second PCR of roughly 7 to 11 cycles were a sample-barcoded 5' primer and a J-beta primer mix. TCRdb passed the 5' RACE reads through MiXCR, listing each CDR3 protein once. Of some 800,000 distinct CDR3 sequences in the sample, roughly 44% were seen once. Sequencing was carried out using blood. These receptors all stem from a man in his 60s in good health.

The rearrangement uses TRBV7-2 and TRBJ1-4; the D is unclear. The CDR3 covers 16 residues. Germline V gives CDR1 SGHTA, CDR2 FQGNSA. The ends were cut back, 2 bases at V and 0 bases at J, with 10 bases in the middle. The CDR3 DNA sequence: TGTGCCAGCAGCTTATCTAGGGCGACAACTAATGAAAAACTGTTTTTT. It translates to CASSLSRATTNEKLFF.

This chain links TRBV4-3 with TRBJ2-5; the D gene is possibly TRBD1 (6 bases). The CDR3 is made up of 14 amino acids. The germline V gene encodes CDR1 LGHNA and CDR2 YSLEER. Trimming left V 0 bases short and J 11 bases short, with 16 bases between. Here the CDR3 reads CASSQEQGTFRQYF. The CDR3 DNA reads TGCGCCAGCAGCCAAGAACAGGGAACGTTCCGTCAGTACTTC.

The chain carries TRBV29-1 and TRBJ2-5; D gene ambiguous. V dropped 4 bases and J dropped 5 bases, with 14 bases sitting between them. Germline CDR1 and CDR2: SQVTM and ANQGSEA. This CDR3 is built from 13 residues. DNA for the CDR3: TGCAGCGTTGGACCGAAACGCCGGGAGACCCAGTACTTC. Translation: CSVGPKRRETQYF.

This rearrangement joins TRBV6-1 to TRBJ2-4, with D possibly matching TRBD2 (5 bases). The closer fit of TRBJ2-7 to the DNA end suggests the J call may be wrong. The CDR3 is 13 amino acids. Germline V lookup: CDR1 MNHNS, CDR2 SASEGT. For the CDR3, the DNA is TGTGCCAGCAGTGAGCAACGCGGGTACGAGCAGTACTTC. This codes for CASSEQRGYEQYF.

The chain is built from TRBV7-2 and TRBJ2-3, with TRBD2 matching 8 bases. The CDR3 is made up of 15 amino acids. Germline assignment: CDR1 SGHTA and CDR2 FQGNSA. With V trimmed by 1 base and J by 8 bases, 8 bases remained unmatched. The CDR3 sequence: CASSLVRGDPGTQYF. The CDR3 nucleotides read TGTGCCAGCAGCTTAGTGCGGGGGGACCCTGGTACGCAGTATTTT.

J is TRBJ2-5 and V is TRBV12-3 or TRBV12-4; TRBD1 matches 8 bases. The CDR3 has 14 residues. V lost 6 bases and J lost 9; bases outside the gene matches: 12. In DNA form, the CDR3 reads TGTGCCAGCAGACCCGGACAGGGACATGAGGCCCAGTACTTC. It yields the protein CASRPGQGHEAQYF.

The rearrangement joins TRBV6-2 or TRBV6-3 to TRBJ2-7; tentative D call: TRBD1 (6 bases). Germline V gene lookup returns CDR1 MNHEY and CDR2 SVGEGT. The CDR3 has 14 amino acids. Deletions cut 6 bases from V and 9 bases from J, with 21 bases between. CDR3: CASSSPGQTFGQYF. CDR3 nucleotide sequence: TGTGCCAGCAGCTCTCCGGGACAAACTTTCGGGCAGTACTTC.

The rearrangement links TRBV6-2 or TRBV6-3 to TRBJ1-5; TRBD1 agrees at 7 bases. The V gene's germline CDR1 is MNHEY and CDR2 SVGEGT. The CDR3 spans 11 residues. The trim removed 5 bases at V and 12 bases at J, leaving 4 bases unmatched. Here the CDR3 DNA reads TGTGCCAGCAGTGACCAGGGGGTCCAGCATTTT. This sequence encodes CASSDQGVQHF.

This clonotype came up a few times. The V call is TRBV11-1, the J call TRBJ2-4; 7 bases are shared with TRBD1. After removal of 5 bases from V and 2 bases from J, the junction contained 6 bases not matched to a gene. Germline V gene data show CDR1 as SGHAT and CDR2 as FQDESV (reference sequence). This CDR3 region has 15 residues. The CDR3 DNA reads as TGTGCCAGCAGCGATTACAGGGGATCCAAAAACATTCAGTACTTC. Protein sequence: CASSDYRGSKNIQYF.

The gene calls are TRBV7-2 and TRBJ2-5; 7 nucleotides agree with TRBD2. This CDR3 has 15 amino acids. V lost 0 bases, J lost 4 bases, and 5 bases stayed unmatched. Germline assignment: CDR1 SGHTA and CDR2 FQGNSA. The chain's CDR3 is CASSLAKSSGETQYF. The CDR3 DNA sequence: TGTGCCAGCAGCTTAGCGAAGTCTAGCGGAGAGACCCAGTACTTC.

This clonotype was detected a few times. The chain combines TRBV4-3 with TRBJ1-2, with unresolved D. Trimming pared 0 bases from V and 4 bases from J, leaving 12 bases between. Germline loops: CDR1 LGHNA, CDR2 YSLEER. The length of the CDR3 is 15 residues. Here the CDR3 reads CASSQDTPGGYGYTF. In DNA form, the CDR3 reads TGCGCCAGCAGCCAAGACACCCCCGGCGGCTATGGCTACACCTTC.

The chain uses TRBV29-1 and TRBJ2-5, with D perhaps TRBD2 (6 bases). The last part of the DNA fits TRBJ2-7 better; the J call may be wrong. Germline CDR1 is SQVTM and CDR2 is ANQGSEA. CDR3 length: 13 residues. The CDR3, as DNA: TGCAGCGTAGTCTCAGGTGGGGGAGGCGAGCAGTACTTC. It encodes CSVVSGGGGEQYF.

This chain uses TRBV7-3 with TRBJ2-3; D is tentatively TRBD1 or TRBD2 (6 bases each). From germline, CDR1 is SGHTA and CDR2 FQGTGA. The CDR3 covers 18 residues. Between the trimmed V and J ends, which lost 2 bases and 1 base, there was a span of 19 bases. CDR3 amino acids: CASSLEGMGGPRTDTQYF. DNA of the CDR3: TGTGCCAGCAGCTTAGAGGGGATGGGGGGCCCACGCACAGATACGCAGTATTTT. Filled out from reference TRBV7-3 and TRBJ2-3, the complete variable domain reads GAGVSQTPSNKVTEKGKYVELRCDPISGHTALYWYRQSLGQGPEFLIYFQGTGAADDSGLPNDRFFAVRPEGSVSTLKIQRTERGDSAVYLCASSLEGMGGPRTDTQYFGPGTRLTVL.

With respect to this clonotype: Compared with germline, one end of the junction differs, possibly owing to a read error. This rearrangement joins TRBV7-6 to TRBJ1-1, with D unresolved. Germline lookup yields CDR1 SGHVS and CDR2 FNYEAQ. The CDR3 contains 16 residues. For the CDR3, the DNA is TGTGCCAGCAGCCGCCTCCTCGCGGTCATGAACAATGAAGCTTTCTTT. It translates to CASSRLLAVMNNEAFF.

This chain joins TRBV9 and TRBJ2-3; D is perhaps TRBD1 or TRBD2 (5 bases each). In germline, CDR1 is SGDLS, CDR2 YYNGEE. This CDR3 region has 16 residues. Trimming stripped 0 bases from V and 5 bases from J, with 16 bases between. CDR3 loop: CASSVGDGIRRDTQYF. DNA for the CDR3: TGTGCCAGCAGCGTAGGGGACGGGATTCGACGAGATACGCAGTATTTT. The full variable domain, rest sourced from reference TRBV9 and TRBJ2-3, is DSGVTQTPKHLITATGQRVTLRCSPRSGDLSVYWYQQSLDQGLQFLIQYYNGEERAKGNILERFSAQQFPDLHSELNLSSLELGDSALYFCASSVGDGIRRDTQYFGPGTRLTVL.

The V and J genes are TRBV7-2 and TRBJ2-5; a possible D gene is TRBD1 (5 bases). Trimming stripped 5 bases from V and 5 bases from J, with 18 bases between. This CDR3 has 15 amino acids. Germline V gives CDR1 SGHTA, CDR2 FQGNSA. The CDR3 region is CASSKQPSGLETQYF. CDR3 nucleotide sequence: TGTGCCAGCAGCAAACAACCCTCAGGGCTGGAGACCCAGTACTTC.

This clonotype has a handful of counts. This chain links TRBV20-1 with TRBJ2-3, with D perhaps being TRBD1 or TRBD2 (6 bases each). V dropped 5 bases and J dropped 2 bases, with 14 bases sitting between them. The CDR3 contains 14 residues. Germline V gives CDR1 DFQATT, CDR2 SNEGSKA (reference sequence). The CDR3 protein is CSAPEGGVTDTQYF. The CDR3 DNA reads TGCAGTGCTCCCGAGGGGGGCGTCACAGATACGCAGTATTTT.

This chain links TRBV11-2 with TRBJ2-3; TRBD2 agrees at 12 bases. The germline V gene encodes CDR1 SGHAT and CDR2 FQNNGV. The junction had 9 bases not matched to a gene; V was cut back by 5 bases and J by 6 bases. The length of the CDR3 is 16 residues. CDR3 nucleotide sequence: TGTGCCAGCAGCCCACCTAGCGGGGGGGATGTGGATACGCAGTATTTT. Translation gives CASSPPSGGDVDTQYF. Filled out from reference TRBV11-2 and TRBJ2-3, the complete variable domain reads EAGVAQSPRYKIIEKRQSVAFWCNPISGHATLYWYQQILGQGPKLLIQFQNNGVVDDSQLPKDRFSAERLKGVDSTLKIQPAKLEDSAVYLCASSPPSGGDVDTQYFGPGTRLTVL.

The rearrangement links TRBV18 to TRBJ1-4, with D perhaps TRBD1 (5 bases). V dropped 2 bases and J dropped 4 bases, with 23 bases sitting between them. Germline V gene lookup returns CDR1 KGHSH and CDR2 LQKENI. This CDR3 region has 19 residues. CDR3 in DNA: TGTGCCAGCTCACCAAGCAGCGGTCATGGGGCTTTGGGTAATGAAAAACTGTTTTTT. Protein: CASSPSSGHGALGNEKLFF.

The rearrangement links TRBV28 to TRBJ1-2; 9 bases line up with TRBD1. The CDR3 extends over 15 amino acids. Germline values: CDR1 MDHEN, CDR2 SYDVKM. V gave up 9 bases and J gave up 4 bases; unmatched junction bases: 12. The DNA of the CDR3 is TGTGCCAGTGGGGACAGGGAAACTTACCCCTATGGCTACACCTTC. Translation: CASGDRETYPYGYTF.

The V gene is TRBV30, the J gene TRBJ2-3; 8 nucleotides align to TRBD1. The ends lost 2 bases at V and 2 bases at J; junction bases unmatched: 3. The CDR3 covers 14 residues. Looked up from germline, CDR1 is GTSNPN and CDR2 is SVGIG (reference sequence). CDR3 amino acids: CAWSPTGATDTQYF. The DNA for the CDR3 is TGTGCCTGGAGTCCGACAGGGGCCACAGATACGCAGTATTTT.

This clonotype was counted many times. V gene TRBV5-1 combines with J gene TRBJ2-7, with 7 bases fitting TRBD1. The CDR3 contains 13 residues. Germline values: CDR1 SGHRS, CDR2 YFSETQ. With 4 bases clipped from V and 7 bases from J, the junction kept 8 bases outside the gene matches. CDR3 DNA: TGCGCCAGCAGCCTGACGACAGGGCGAGAGCAGTACTTC. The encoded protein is CASSLTTGREQYF.